A single count supports the clone carrying this T cell receptor beta chain. No antigen is known for it. A junction boundary mismatches the germline segment, possibly from a read error. This sample is part of a study of a mutant IDH1 vaccine in newly diagnosed glioma. Study at large: Vaccination followed radiotherapy alone by 4-6 weeks, or accompanied temozolomide cycles. The treated group averaged approximately 42 years old and was about 60% male, approximately 38% female. Before enrollment, the patients had been treated with radiotherapy alone, temozolomide alone, or both together. Most of them had received both.

Time point here: week 35, safety follow-up. Topical imiquimod was applied with each vaccine dose, which held 300 ug of mutant IDH1 20-mer peptide. Donors had new WHO grade 3 or 4 IDH1-mutant, ATRX-lost astrocytomas. Libraries were prepared by immunoSEQ multiplex PCR; TCRdb keeps only in-frame clonotypes and omits some of them. This sample has 31,000 or so clones, with more than 75% found just once. This TCR derives from a woman aged 40 to 50 with glioma. The sample consisted of PBMCs, taken from a glioma patient whose treatment included an IDH1 peptide vaccine.

CDR3 amino acids: CASSLGSRGHNEQFF. The CDR3 DNA reads TGTGCTAGCAGCTTAGGGTCGCGGGGGCACAATGAGCAGTTCTTC. The chain couples TRBV7-7 to TRBJ2-1; TRBD2 is a possible D gene (7 bases). Germline V gene sequence: CDR1 SSHAT, CDR2 FNYEAQ (reference sequence). The CDR3 is 15 amino acids. The full variable domain, completed using reference TRBV7-7 and TRBJ2-1, is GAGVSQSPRYKVTKRGQDVTLRCDPISSHATLYWYQQALGQGPEFLTYFNYEAQPDKSGLPSDRFSAERPEGSISTLTIQRTEQRDSAMYRCASSLGSRGHNEQFFGPGTRLTVL.